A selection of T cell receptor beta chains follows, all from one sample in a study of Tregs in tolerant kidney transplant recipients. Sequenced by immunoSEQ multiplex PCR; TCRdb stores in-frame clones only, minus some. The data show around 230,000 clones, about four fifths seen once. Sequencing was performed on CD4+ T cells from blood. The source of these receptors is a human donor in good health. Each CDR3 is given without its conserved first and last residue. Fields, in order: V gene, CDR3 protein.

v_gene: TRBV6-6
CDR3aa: ASRETGIHEQY

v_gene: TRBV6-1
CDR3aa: ASSRRKNTEAF

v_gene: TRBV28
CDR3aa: ASSRAGTNPNNEQF

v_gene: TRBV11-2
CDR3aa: ASTDRIIAKNIQY

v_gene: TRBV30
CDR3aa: AWVESSGANVLT

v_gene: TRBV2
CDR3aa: ASIPGVGRGRGELF

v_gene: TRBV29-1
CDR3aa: SVKNGGQETQY

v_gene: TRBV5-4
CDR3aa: ASSFGEGSEKLF

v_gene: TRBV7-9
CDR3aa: ASSYTTGANYGYT

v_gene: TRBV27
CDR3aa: ASSLWRVSGANVLT

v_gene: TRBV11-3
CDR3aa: ASSLYPGSSYEQY

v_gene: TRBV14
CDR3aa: ASSLSLAGESYEQY

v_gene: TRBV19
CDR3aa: ASSRYGQGNEKLF

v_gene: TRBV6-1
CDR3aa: ASSLRTGNYGYT

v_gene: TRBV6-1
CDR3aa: ASSEVGDEQF

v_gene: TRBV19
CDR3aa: AIRQGDYGYT

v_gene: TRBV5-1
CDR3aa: ASSPLLTALNTEAF